The clone carrying this T cell receptor beta chain showed up just once. This sample was taken from a study of blood T cell repertoires in COVID-19. Study-wide background: Whether acute or convalescent, the COVID-19 samples came from the United States, Italy and Spain. Nucleic acid was either cDNA or gDNA, and it came from T cells, B-cell-depleted T cells, or PBMCs.

In the authors' methods: Amplified reference gene primers provided the basis for estimating nucleated cell counts. Sequenced by immunoSEQ multiplex PCR; TCRdb stores in-frame clones only, minus some. V and J calls and clone size are those listed in that table; D and trimming were worked out from the DNA. Among hundreds of thousands of clones, around 86% were seen once, and the ten largest hold 1.4%. Per germline, CDR1 MNHEY and CDR2 SMNVEV (reference sequence). The CDR3 has 14 residues. With 7 bases clipped from V and 1 base from J, the junction kept 5 bases outside the gene matches. The chain links TRBV27 to TRBJ2-3; 7 bases match TRBD2. The sample was peripheral blood. The sequence derives from a woman aged 30 to 39 with active or convalescent COVID-19. The CDR3 DNA follows: TGTGCCAGCACGATCCGGGAGGGCACAGATACGCAGTATTTT. Translated, it gives CASTIREGTDTQYF.